The present entry profiles one T cell receptor beta chain with its context. The antigen is unknown. The data were obtained in a study of T cell responses to AZD1222 COVID-19 vaccine. Regarding the study as a whole: Possibly, clonal diversity was underestimated; donors were largely white British and included more females.

Here immunoSEQ multiplex PCR was the method, and the copy in TCRdb shows in-frame clones only, minus some. The repertoire consists of around 150,000 clones, with more than 85% occurring once and the leading ten covering approximately 3.4%. The ends lost 4 bases at V and 0 bases at J; junction bases unmatched: 7. The CDR3 covers 18 residues. Germline lookup yields CDR1 SGHNT and CDR2 YYREEE (reference sequence). This sample comprised peripheral blood, obtained 28 days after the second AZD1222 dose. This receptor was identified in an adult who received the AZD1222 COVID-19 vaccine. The chain combines TRBV5-4 with TRBJ2-1, with TRBD2 matching over 13 bases. The CDR3 reads CASSPGLAGLGSYNEQFF. CDR3 sequence (DNA): TGTGCCAGCAGCCCGGGACTAGCGGGATTGGGCTCCTACAATGAGCAGTTCTTC.